These T cell receptor beta chains were read from a single sample in a study of T cell responses to AZD1222 COVID-19 vaccine. Profiled with immunoSEQ multiplex PCR; TCRdb holds only in-frame clones, not every one. The table lists 150,000 to 200,000 clones, 85% to 95% of them singletons. The sequences come from peripheral blood, collected on day 0 of AZD1222 vaccination. Source of these receptors: an adult in good health. CDR3s include the opening cysteine and the closing phenylalanine or tryptophan. D genes are given only for firm matches. Some rows mark clone size as missing; the rest say once, few, many or name a class of expanded clone.

J | size | D | V | DNA | CDR3
TRBJ2-7 | NA | NA | TRBV7-6 | TGTGCCAGCAGCTTAGGGGTTCTCAGCGACGAGCAGTACTTC | CASSLGVLSDEQYF
TRBJ1-2 | few | TRBD1 | TRBV5-4 | TGTGCCAGCAGCTTGGCGGACAGGGGCTATGGCTACACCTTC | CASSLADRGYGYTF
TRBJ2-3 | NA | NA | TRBV15 | TGTGCCACCAACGAAGGGAACACAGATACGCAGTATTTT | CATNEGNTDTQYF
TRBJ2-7 | NA | NA | TRBV5-6 | TGTGCCAGCAGCTTAGACAGGCGGGCATCCTACGAGCAGTACTTC | CASSLDRRASYEQYF
TRBJ1-1 | once | NA | TRBV5-6 | TGTGCCAGCAGCTGGACCGTTGCGGACACTGAAGCTTTCTTT | CASSWTVADTEAFF
TRBJ1-1 | NA | NA | TRBV5-1 | TGCGCCAGCAGCTTGGAGGCCAGCCTGAAGAACACTGAAGCTTTCTTT | CASSLEASLKNTEAFF
TRBJ1-1 | NA | NA | TRBV28 | TGTGCCAGCAGTTTTTGGGGGCGCGGGTATGCTTTCTTT | CASSFWGRGYAFF
TRBJ2-1 | NA | NA | TRBV27 | TGTGCCAGCAGTTTCCTCACTAGCTCTGGAATCAATGAGCAGTTCTTC | CASSFLTSSGINEQFF
TRBJ2-7 | NA | TRBD2 | TRBV15 | TGTGCCACCAGTCTGGGACTAGCGGGGGGATACGAGCAGTACTTC | CATSLGLAGGYEQYF
TRBJ2-5 | NA | NA | TRBV5-6 | TGTGCCAGCAGCTCCACGTCCCGGGGGGCACTTCAAGAGACCCAGTACTTC | CASSSTSRGALQETQYF